This T cell receptor (beta chain) was recovered during a study of T-cell memory formation after mild COVID-19. Overall study findings and caveats: Clones that contracted clustered mainly in CM and EM if CD4+ and in EMRA if CD8+. That cross-reactive memory joined was suggested by some responding clones appearing in pre-infection memory.

TCRdb itself ran the 5' RACE reads through MiXCR, one entry per CDR3 protein. The sample includes under 250,000 distinct CDR3 sequences, 7.5% to 10% seen only once; the top ten take 20% to 25%. Points on this clonotype: The target antigen is unknown.

The CDR3 sequence is 14 residues long. Germline values: CDR1 SGHRS, CDR2 YFSETQ. J was trimmed by 10 bases and V by 3 bases; bases with no gene match: 7. The receptor was derived from a man between 18 and 35 years old who had mild COVID-19 (a few samples of this study predate the infection). Cell type and time point are not known. This chain uses TRBV5-1 with TRBJ2-1; the match to TRBD1 covers 10 bases. Input material: PBMCs or a T cell subset sorted from them (not recorded which). The CDR3 DNA reads as TGCGCCAGCAGCTGGGCCGGGACAGGGGACGAGCAGTTCTTC. Its translation: CASSWAGTGDEQFF.